The 28 T cell receptor beta chains below were found in one sample sequenced in a study of blood T cell repertoires in COVID-19. Using immunoSEQ multiplex PCR, the repertoire was profiled, and TCRdb retains in-frame clones only, with some absent. Among a few hundred thousand clones, roughly 85% were seen once, and the ten largest hold more than 2%. Sequencing was performed on PBMCs or T cells enriched from blood (not recorded which). The receptors were gathered from a man aged 25 to 40 who had recovered from COVID-19.

V is TRBV13 and J is TRBJ1-4, with 11 bases lining up with TRBD1. Germline V gene data show CDR1 as PRHDT and CDR2 as FYEKMQ (reference sequence). The CDR3 is 16 residues long. V gave up 5 bases and J gave up 0 bases; unmatched junction bases: 2. CDR3 DNA: TGTGCCAGCAGCCTGGGACAGGGGGCAACTAATGAAAAACTGTTTTTT. Amino acids: CASSLGQGATNEKLFF.

The chain links TRBV18 to TRBJ1-6, with 9 nucleotides matching TRBD1. The CDR3 extends over 17 amino acids. Germline CDR1 and CDR2: KGHSH and LQKENI. Trimming at V came to 2 bases and at J to 0 bases, leaving 2 bases not matched to a gene. CDR3 sequence reads: CASSPGQGSSYNSPLHF. In DNA form, the CDR3 reads TGTGCCAGCTCACCAGGACAGGGGAGCTCCTATAATTCACCCCTCCACTTT.

The chain couples TRBV7-2 to TRBJ1-6; TRBD1 might be the D (6 bases). V lost 7 bases, J lost 4 bases, and 11 bases lay in between. The germline V gene has CDR1 SGHTA and CDR2 FQGNSA. The CDR3 is made up of 14 amino acids. CDR3 in amino acids: CASTPGQYNSPLHF. The CDR3 coding sequence is TGTGCCAGCACCCCCGGACAGTATAATTCACCCCTCCACTTT.

This chain joins TRBV3-1 (or the pseudogene TRBV3-2) and TRBJ2-5; D is unresolved. Germline lookup yields CDR1 LGHDT and CDR2 YNNKEL (reference sequence). The CDR3 is made up of 14 amino acids. V was cut by 4 bases and J by 2 bases, with 11 bases left in between. This chain's CDR3 is CASSPTAQQETQYF. Written as DNA, the CDR3 is TGTGCCAGCAGCCCGACCGCACAGCAAGAGACCCAGTACTTC.

The V call is TRBV7-2, the J call TRBJ1-2; 7 bases match TRBD1. CDR3 length equals 12 residues. Germline V lookup: CDR1 SGHTA, CDR2 FQGNSA. V trimming: 4 bases; J trimming: 7 bases; junction bases outside the gene matches: 3. DNA for the CDR3: TGTGCCAGCAGCTCGCAGGGGGGTGGCTACACCTTC. It specifies CASSSQGGGYTF.

The chain joins TRBV6-5 to TRBJ2-7; 10 bases fit TRBD1. Germline trimming cut 8 bases from V and 4 bases from J; bases unmatched to any gene: 5. CDR1 and CDR2 from the germline V gene are MNHEY and SVGAGI. CDR3 length equals 13 residues. DNA of the CDR3: TGTGCCAGCGAAGGACAGGGGGTTTACGAGCAGTACTTC. Amino acid sequence: CASEGQGVYEQYF.

J is TRBJ2-5 and V is TRBV5-1; possibly TRBD2 for D (7 bases). The CDR3 runs 14 residues. Germline CDR1 SGHRS, CDR2 YFSETQ. Between the trimmed V and J ends, which lost 10 bases and 2 bases, there was a span of 18 bases. The CDR3 DNA sequence: TGCGCCTCGACTGGCGGGGGCTTTCAAGAGACCCAGTACTTC. Translated, it gives CASTGGGFQETQYF.

The chain employs TRBV7-2 and TRBJ2-1; possible D gene TRBD2, 5 bases. V lost 5 bases and J lost 0, with 14 bases in between. CDR1 and CDR2 from the germline V gene are SGHTA and FQGNSA. The CDR3 is made up of 16 amino acids. The CDR3 is CASSIRTGSSYNEQFF. CDR3 sequence (DNA): TGTGCCAGCAGCATACGGACTGGGAGCTCCTACAATGAGCAGTTCTTC.

This clone occurred a few times. The chain combines TRBV2 with TRBJ2-3, with a possible D match to TRBD1 (5 bases). CDR1 and CDR2 (germline): SNHLY, FYNNEI. V was pared by 6 bases and J by 2 bases, with 18 bases between. This CDR3 is built from 16 residues. The CDR3 sequence: CASSGDKGPPTDTQYF. As DNA, the CDR3 is TGTGCCAGCAGCGGCGACAAGGGGCCACCCACAGATACGCAGTATTTT.

V and J are TRBV9 and TRBJ2-2; the match to TRBD1 covers 10 bases. CDR3 length equals 17 residues. V shed 0 bases and J 0 bases; nucleotides not matched to a gene: 2. Germline V gives CDR1 SGDLS, CDR2 YYNGEE. The CDR3: CASSVAGTGANTGELFF. CDR3 nucleotide sequence: TGTGCCAGCAGCGTAGCAGGGACAGGGGCGAACACCGGGGAGCTGTTTTTT.

V and J are TRBV12-5 and TRBJ2-2; D perhaps matches TRBD2 (6 bases). The CDR3 covers 16 residues. Germline V gene lookup returns CDR1 LGHNT and CDR2 FRNRAP. V lost 2 bases, J lost 4 bases, and 14 bases lay in between. The CDR3 here is CASGLPRLVGTGELFF. The CDR3 DNA reads TGTGCTAGTGGTTTGCCACGACTAGTCGGCACCGGGGAGCTGTTTTTT.

This chain uses TRBV19 with TRBJ1-5; possibly TRBD1 for D (6 bases). V was clipped by 5 bases and J by 0 bases, with 14 bases between them. Germline lookup yields CDR1 LNHDA and CDR2 SQIVND (reference sequence). The CDR3 runs 16 residues. CDR3 sequence (DNA): TGTGCCAGTAGTTCCCGGACAGTCAGTAGCAATCAGCCCCAGCATTTT. Protein: CASSSRTVSSNQPQHF.

V is TRBV7-2 and J is TRBJ1-1, with D maybe TRBD1 (5 bases). V dropped 5 bases and J dropped 0 bases, with 13 bases sitting between them. The germline gives CDR1 SGHTA, CDR2 FQGNSA. The length of the CDR3 is 15 residues. The CDR3 spells CASSKTGLMNTEAFF. The CDR3 DNA is TGTGCCAGCAGCAAGACGGGACTAATGAACACTGAAGCTTTCTTT.

The chain uses TRBV5-5 and TRBJ2-7; D ambiguous. CDR3 length: 13 amino acids. CDR1 and CDR2 (germline): SGHKS, YYEKEE (reference sequence). Between the trimmed V and J ends, which lost 0 bases and 0 bases, there was a span of 4 bases. CDR3 in DNA: TGTGCCAGCAGCTTGGTCAGCTCCTACGAGCAGTACTTC. This translates into CASSLVSSYEQYF. The full variable domain, rest sourced from reference TRBV5-5 and TRBJ2-7, is DAGVTQSPTHLIKTRGQQVTLRCSPISGHKSVSWYQQVLGQGPQFIFQYYEKEERGRGNFPDRFSARQFPNYSSELNVNALLLGDSALYLCASSLVSSYEQYFGPGTRLTVT.

This clone came up a few times. The V call is TRBV7-8, the J call TRBJ1-5; TRBD1 agrees at 7 bases. The CDR3 extends over 19 amino acids. Germline CDR1 SGHVS, CDR2 FQNEAQ. With 5 bases clipped from V and 1 base from J, the junction kept 17 bases outside the gene matches. CDR3 DNA: TGTGCCAGCAGCGCGAGTGCTTACGACAGGGTCAAGAGCAATCAGCCCCAGCATTTT. This encodes CASSASAYDRVKSNQPQHF.

The chain uses TRBV9 and TRBJ2-2, with a weak D call TRBD1 (6 bases). Trimming pared 4 bases from V and 6 bases from J, leaving 13 bases between. CDR1 SGDLS and CDR2 YYNGEE come from the germline V gene. The CDR3 is 14 amino acids. This CDR3 reads CASSPRTGSGELFF. In nucleotides, the CDR3 is TGTGCCAGCAGCCCCCGAACAGGGTCCGGGGAGCTGTTTTTT.

The chain has TRBV3-1 (or the pseudogene TRBV3-2) and TRBJ1-3; 10 bases line up with TRBD1. The CDR3 contains 17 residues. J was trimmed by 0 bases and V by 5 bases; bases with no gene match: 7. CDR1 and CDR2 from the germline V gene are LGHDT and YNNKEL (reference sequence). The CDR3 here is CASSTVTGGTSGNTIYF. In DNA form, the CDR3 reads TGTGCCAGCAGCACTGTGACAGGGGGCACCTCTGGAAACACCATATATTTT.

This clone was picked up one time. The sample carries other DNA sequences with the same CDR3. The chain is built from TRBV4-3 and TRBJ1-5; TRBD1 matches at 8 bases. This CDR3 comprises 15 residues. Germline CDR1 is LGHNA and CDR2 is YSLEER. The ends lost 4 bases at V and 1 base at J; junction bases unmatched: 3. In nucleotides, the CDR3 is TGCGCCAGCAGCCCGGACAGGGTAAGCAATCAGCCCCAGCATTTT. Protein product: CASSPDRVSNQPQHF.

In its sample, this clone was seen many times. V usage is TRBV6-1 and J usage is TRBJ2-7; no clear D gene. The CDR3 totals 14 residues. V was shortened by 5 bases and J by 0 bases, with 11 bases between the two germline ends. Germline V gene lookup returns CDR1 MNHNS and CDR2 SASEGT. The CDR3 is CASSQKETSYEQYF. CDR3 nucleotides: TGTGCCAGCAGTCAAAAGGAGACCTCCTACGAGCAGTACTTC.

This clone was seen a few times. The V and J genes are TRBV6-5 and TRBJ1-2; 9 bases fit TRBD1. The trim removed 7 bases at V and 6 bases at J, leaving 9 bases unmatched. Germline-derived CDR1 and CDR2 are MNHEY and SVGAGI. This CDR3 contains 14 residues. Here the CDR3 reads CASTLRTGVNGYTF. The CDR3 bases are TGTGCCAGCACCCTCCGGACAGGGGTTAATGGCTACACCTTC.

The rearrangement joins TRBV19 to TRBJ1-2; D not certain. Germline-derived CDR1 and CDR2 are LNHDA and SQIVND (reference sequence). CDR3 size: 14 residues. The V and J ends lost 7 bases and 0 bases respectively, with 12 bases between them. The CDR3 nucleotides are TGTGCCAGTACGTCAGTGCCAGCTAACTATGGCTACACCTTC. This codes for CASTSVPANYGYTF.

The V call is TRBV10-3, the J call TRBJ2-3; the match to TRBD1 covers 8 bases. From germline, CDR1 is ENHRY and CDR2 SYGVKD. The CDR3 totals 15 residues. V dropped 4 bases and J dropped 2; count of bases not matched to a gene: 5. The CDR3 DNA follows: TGTGCCATCAGTGCTGACAGGGGCTACACAGATACGCAGTATTTT. Protein product: CAISADRGYTDTQYF.

The rearrangement uses TRBV13 and TRBJ1-1; tentatively, D is TRBD1 (5 bases). The germline V and J ends were trimmed by 2 bases and 7 bases, with 8 bases remaining between them. The CDR3 sequence is 12 residues long. Looked up from germline, CDR1 is PRHDT and CDR2 is FYEKMQ (reference sequence). The CDR3 region has the DNA TGTGCCAGCAGCTTATGGGGGGTTGAAGCTTTCTTT. This sequence encodes CASSLWGVEAFF.

The chain carries TRBV7-6 and TRBJ1-1; D not certain. The length of the CDR3 is 17 residues. V was shortened by 5 bases and J by 5 bases, with 24 bases between the two germline ends. Germline V gene sequence: CDR1 SGHVS, CDR2 FNYEAQ. The CDR3 DNA is TGTGCCAGCAGCAATTCGGTAACCGTCGCGAGGGATACTGAAGCTTTCTTT. It is translated as CASSNSVTVARDTEAFF.

The chain recombines TRBV6-9 with TRBJ1-2; 9 bases are a match to TRBD1. The germline gives CDR1 MNHGY, CDR2 SVAAGI. Unmatched junction bases numbered 5, after V lost 5 bases and J lost 1 base. CDR3 length equals 15 residues. This chain's CDR3 is CASSKNRGRNYGYTF. As DNA, the CDR3 is TGTGCCAGCAGTAAGAACAGGGGGCGTAACTATGGCTACACCTTC.

The chain combines TRBV2 with TRBJ1-1; D gene ambiguous. This CDR3 comprises 12 residues. V shed 5 bases and J shed 4 bases, with 8 bases lying between them. The germline CDR1 and CDR2 sequences are SNHLY and FYNNEI. In nucleotides, the CDR3 is TGTGCCAGCAGTAGCGGGAGCACTGAAGCTTTCTTT. Translating gives CASSSGSTEAFF.

This chain uses TRBV20-1 with TRBJ2-1, with TRBD2 identical over 10 bases. The J segment lost 6 bases and the V segment lost 3 bases, leaving 8 bases of the junction unmatched. Germline V gives CDR1 DFQATT, CDR2 SNEGSKA (reference sequence). CDR3 size: 15 residues. CDR3 sequence: CSASVGTSDFNEQFF. The CDR3 DNA sequence: TGCAGTGCTAGTGTCGGGACTAGCGACTTCAATGAGCAGTTCTTC.

This clone was counted a single time. The rearrangement joins TRBV7-6 to TRBJ2-1; TRBD2 is a possible D gene (6 bases). Per germline, CDR1 SGHVS and CDR2 FNYEAQ. The V gene lost 4 bases and the J gene lost 7 bases, with 17 bases spanning the gap. This CDR3 comprises 15 residues. CDR3: CASSSTADYGNEQFF. The CDR3 nucleotides are TGTGCCAGCAGCTCGACAGCGGACTATGGGAATGAGCAGTTCTTC. Variable domain in full (rest from reference TRBV7-6 and TRBJ2-1): GAGVSQSPRYKVTKRGQDVALRCDPISGHVSLYWYRQALGQGPEFLTYFNYEAQQDKSGLPNDRFSAERPEGSISTLTIQRTEQRDSAMYRCASSSTADYGNEQFFGPGTRLTVL.